The 23 T cell receptor beta chains listed next were all sequenced from one sample in a study of blood T cell repertoires in COVID-19 (dated by TCRdb to about 2020). The library was made by the immunoSEQ multiplex PCR assay. TCRdb provides this immuneACCESS table in a form limited to in-frame rearrangements. Some clones are lacking; in checked studies, under half of them reflect an unresolved V gene, and why the rest are absent is not known. The sample table holds 200,000 to 250,000 clones, of which roughly 87% were seen once. The top ten clonotypes cover around 6% of the sample. Input material: PBMCs or T cells enriched from blood (not recorded which). These TCRs come from a woman aged 30 to 39 with acute COVID-19.

This clone appeared a few times. The chain is built from TRBV2 and TRBJ1-2, with TRBD1 matching over 11 bases. This CDR3 is 18 amino acids long. Looked up from germline, CDR1 is SNHLY and CDR2 is FYNNEI. Trimming cost V 6 bases and J 4 bases; bases outside gene matches: 16. This CDR3 reads CASRDFTGQGAIGYGYTF. In DNA, the CDR3 is TGTGCCAGCAGAGACTTCACCGGACAGGGGGCTATTGGCTATGGCTACACCTTC.

The CDR3 nucleotides read TGTGCCACCAGCAGATTTGACAGTTTTTCAGATACGCAGTATTTT. Translated: CATSRFDSFSDTQYF. The V gene is TRBV15, the J gene TRBJ2-3; possibly TRBD1 for D (5 bases). Trimming stripped 2 bases from V and 4 bases from J, with 13 bases between. The germline gives CDR1 LNHNV, CDR2 YYDKDF (reference sequence). CDR3 length: 15 residues.

V gene TRBV6-1 combines with J gene TRBJ2-5; perhaps TRBD2 as D (6 bases). CDR1 is MNHNS and CDR2 is SASEGT in the germline V gene. Trimming removed 0 bases from V and 6 bases from J, with 11 bases in between. CDR3 size: 14 residues. The CDR3 sequence is CASSEAKGRKTQYF. The DNA for the CDR3 is TGTGCCAGCAGTGAAGCGAAGGGGAGGAAGACCCAGTACTTC.

The J gene is TRBJ2-7, the V gene TRBV19, with TRBD2 matching 7 bases. Trimming removed 3 bases from V and 1 base from J; junction bases left unmatched: 6. There are 15 residues in the CDR3. The germline V gene encodes CDR1 LNHDA and CDR2 SQIVND (reference sequence). CDR3 in DNA: TGTGCCAGTAGTATCCGGCCGGGACTATCCTACGAGCAGTACTTC. Its protein is CASSIRPGLSYEQYF.

The chain carries TRBV28 and TRBJ2-6, with TRBD1 matching over 7 bases. Germline V CDR1 and CDR2: MDHEN, SYDVKM. This CDR3 is 16 amino acids long. The trim removed 2 bases at V and 2 bases at J, leaving 3 bases unmatched. The CDR3 nucleotides are TGTGCCAGCAGTTTAGCCGACAGGGCTGGGGCCAACGTCCTGACTTTC. This sequence encodes CASSLADRAGANVLTF.

This sequence joins TRBV14 and TRBJ2-7; TRBD2 might be the D (6 bases). The V and J ends lost 6 bases and 7 bases respectively, with 13 bases between them. Germline CDR1 reads SGHDN; CDR2 reads FVKESK. The CDR3 has 12 residues. The DNA for the CDR3 is TGTGCCAGCAGACTAGGAGCGGGTGAGCAGTACTTC. It encodes CASRLGAGEQYF.

The J gene is TRBJ2-1, the V gene TRBV3-1 (or the pseudogene TRBV3-2); 8 bases map to TRBD2. The CDR3 consists of 14 residues. Germline V lookup: CDR1 LGHDT, CDR2 YNNKEL (reference sequence). Unmatched junction bases numbered 6, after V lost 1 base and J lost 10 bases. CDR3 coding DNA: TGTGCCAGCAGCCAAGCCGCGGGGGGTCGCGAGCAGTTCTTC. It is translated as CASSQAAGGREQFF.

The V and J genes are TRBV4-1 and TRBJ1-3; D gene ambiguous. The V end lost 0 bases, the J end lost 0 bases, and 3 bases lay between the germline ends. The CDR3 is made up of 14 amino acids. Germline-derived CDR1 and CDR2 are MGHRA and YSYEKL. CDR3: CASSQDNSGNTIYF. The CDR3 nucleotides read TGCGCCAGCAGCCAAGACAACTCTGGAAACACCATATATTTT.

This clone was seen a handful of times. The rearrangement uses TRBV5-5 and TRBJ2-5; the D is unclear. In germline, CDR1 is SGHKS, CDR2 YYEKEE (reference sequence). This CDR3 is 15 amino acids long. V gave up 3 bases and J gave up 2 bases, with 14 bases separating them. This CDR3 is CASSSGSRSQETQYF. CDR3 DNA: TGTGCCAGCAGCTCCGGCTCGCGGTCTCAAGAGACCCAGTACTTC.

V gene TRBV9 combines with J gene TRBJ2-5, with 11 bases matching TRBD1. Germline loops: CDR1 SGDLS, CDR2 YYNGEE. The trim removed 4 bases at V and 4 bases at J, leaving 6 bases unmatched. The CDR3 covers 15 residues. The CDR3 DNA reads as TGTGCCAGCAGCATGGACAGGGGGCAAGGAGAGACCCAGTACTTC. Translating gives CASSMDRGQGETQYF.

J is TRBJ2-5 and V is TRBV11-2; D may be TRBD1 (6 bases). V lost 6 bases and J lost 7, with 18 bases in between. The CDR3 length is 14 residues. CDR1 is SGHAT and CDR2 is FQNNGV in the germline V gene. The CDR3 DNA reads TGTGCCAGCAGTCGAGACAGGCCGATTGGGACCCAGTACTTC. This codes for CASSRDRPIGTQYF.

J is TRBJ1-5 and V is TRBV28; TRBD1 matches 7 bases. This CDR3 is built from 15 residues. Germline V gene data show CDR1 as MDHEN and CDR2 as SYDVKM. After removal of 7 bases from V and 6 bases from J, the junction contained 12 bases not matched to a gene. The CDR3 nucleotides are TGTGCCAGCAACACGGGGCAGGGGGATTTTCAGCCCCAGCATTTT. Translating gives CASNTGQGDFQPQHF.

The rearrangement joins TRBV10-3 to TRBJ1-1; D gene ambiguous. This CDR3 spans 14 amino acids. Looked up from germline, CDR1 is ENHRY and CDR2 is SYGVKD. Trimming left V 2 bases short and J 0 bases short, with 7 bases between. The CDR3 sequence is CAISEVQMNTEAFF. Here the CDR3 DNA reads TGTGCCATCAGTGAGGTGCAGATGAACACTGAAGCTTTCTTT.

The rearrangement uses TRBV18 and TRBJ2-1; D possibly corresponds to TRBD2 (6 bases). This CDR3 contains 16 residues. Germline loops: CDR1 KGHSH, CDR2 LQKENI. Deletions cut 3 bases from V and 6 bases from J, with 18 bases between. Here the CDR3 reads CASSPQGVRGLNEQFF. CDR3 DNA: TGTGCCAGCTCACCTCAAGGGGTTCGGGGACTCAATGAGCAGTTCTTC.

The chain has TRBV28 and TRBJ2-1, with D unresolved. Germline V gene lookup returns CDR1 MDHEN and CDR2 SYDVKM. The CDR3 has 15 residues. The V end was cut by 3 bases, the J end by 3 bases, with 12 bases between. CDR3 sequence: CASSFGGALYNEQFF. The CDR3, as DNA: TGTGCCAGCAGTTTCGGCGGCGCCCTCTACAATGAGCAGTTCTTC.

The rearrangement joins TRBV2 to TRBJ1-6; maybe TRBD1 (6 bases). The V end was cut by 6 bases, the J end by 10 bases, with 19 bases between. This CDR3 spans 15 amino acids. From germline, CDR1 is SNHLY and CDR2 FYNNEI. The CDR3 coding sequence is TGTGCCAGCAGCGTCAATGGGGGGGCGCAGTCACCCCTCCACTTT. Translating gives CASSVNGGAQSPLHF.

CDR3 in amino acids: CASSRLNRAPMNTEAFF. CDR3 coding DNA: TGTGCCAGCAGCCGTCTCAACAGGGCCCCAATGAACACTGAAGCTTTCTTT. This chain connects TRBV3-1 (or the pseudogene TRBV3-2) to TRBJ1-1; possibly TRBD1 for D (6 bases). The germline V gene encodes CDR1 LGHDT and CDR2 YNNKEL (reference sequence). The V end lost 4 bases, the J end lost 0 bases, and 18 bases lay between the germline ends. This CDR3 is built from 17 residues.

V gene TRBV7-9 combines with J gene TRBJ1-2; 7 bases fit TRBD1. This CDR3 region has 14 residues. J lost 1 base, V lost 5 bases, and 4 bases had no gene match. CDR1 and CDR2 (germline): SEHNR, FQNEAQ (reference sequence). DNA for the CDR3: TGTGCCAGCAGCCGGGGACAGAATAACTATGGCTACACCTTC. Amino acids: CASSRGQNNYGYTF.

The J gene is TRBJ2-7, the V gene TRBV5-1; 8 nucleotides agree with TRBD2. V lost 0 bases and J lost 2; bases outside the gene matches: 13. Germline CDR1 is SGHRS and CDR2 is YFSETQ. The CDR3 runs 18 residues. CDR3 amino acids: CASSLAGGAAGPPYEQYF. In DNA, the CDR3 is TGCGCCAGCAGCTTGGCCGGGGGGGCCGCCGGGCCGCCCTACGAGCAGTACTTC.

This clone was counted a few times. CDR3 sequence (DNA): TGTGCCAGCAGTTCCCACACCAACAATGAGCAGTTCTTC. It codes for CASSSHTNNEQFF. The chain is built from TRBV12-3 or TRBV12-4 and TRBJ2-1; D unclear. V dropped 4 bases and J dropped 5 bases, with 9 bases sitting between them. The CDR3 loop spans 13 amino acids.

Only one count was recorded for this clone. J is TRBJ2-1 and V is TRBV15; 8 bases line up with TRBD2. Germline V gene lookup returns CDR1 LNHNV and CDR2 YYDKDF (reference sequence). With V trimmed by 3 bases and J by 0 bases, 13 bases remained unmatched. This CDR3 spans 19 amino acids. For the CDR3, the DNA is TGTGCCACCAGCAGCCCCCTGGGGCTAGCGGGTTCCTCCTACAATGAGCAGTTCTTC. Amino acid sequence: CATSSPLGLAGSSYNEQFF.

Notes on this clone: Germline is not matched at one junction end, which may reflect a read error. The genes are TRBV28 and TRBJ1-6; TRBD1 agrees at 9 bases. Germline CDR1 is MDHEN and CDR2 is SYDVKM. This CDR3 is 14 amino acids long. DNA for the CDR3: TGTGCCAGCGGGACCGGACAGGGGAGTTCACCCCTCTACTTT. Encoded protein: CASGTGQGSSPLYF.

The chain carries TRBV15 and TRBJ2-3; TRBD1 agrees at 8 bases. This CDR3 is 18 amino acids long. The V and J ends lost 0 bases and 2 bases, in that order; junction bases with no gene match: 10. CDR1 is LNHNV, CDR2 YYDKDF, per germline (reference sequence). This CDR3 is CATSRDWTQGESTDTQYF. Here the CDR3 DNA reads TGTGCCACCAGCAGAGATTGGACACAGGGGGAATCCACAGATACGCAGTATTTT.